These 20 T cell receptor beta chains came from one sample sequenced in a study of blood T cell repertoires in COVID-19. Method: immunoSEQ multiplex PCR; TCRdb's copy keeps in-frame clones and lacks some. In the table there are under 200,000 clones, about 90% of which are singletons. The sequenced material came from PBMCs or T cells enriched from blood (not recorded which). These receptors were obtained from a woman aged 45-60 years who had recovered from COVID-19.

This clone is a singleton in its sample. The chain employs TRBV6-5 and TRBJ1-1; no clear D. Germline CDR1 is MNHEY and CDR2 is SVGAGI. Trimming stripped 0 bases from V and 0 bases from J, with 8 bases between. The CDR3 consists of 15 residues. CDR3 nucleotides: TGTGCCAGCAGTTACTCGAGGAACTTGAACACTGAAGCTTTCTTT. This codes for CASSYSRNLNTEAFF.

This rearrangement joins TRBV6-5 to TRBJ1-6; unclear D gene. V shed 7 bases and J shed 7 bases, with 17 bases lying between them. Germline loops: CDR1 MNHEY, CDR2 SVGAGI. The CDR3 sequence is 15 residues long. In nucleotides, the CDR3 is TGTGCCAGCAAAAGGGAGTCCCCCGCCAATTCACCCCTCCACTTT. Translating it yields CASKRESPANSPLHF.

V usage is TRBV5-6 and J usage is TRBJ1-4; 7 positions match TRBD1. The CDR3 is 15 amino acids. The V gene end was trimmed by 1 base and the J gene end by 5 bases; junction bases not matched to a gene: 5. The germline gives CDR1 SGHDT, CDR2 YYEEEE. The CDR3 region is CASSLLPGGNEKLFF. The CDR3 DNA is TGTGCCAGCAGCTTGTTGCCAGGGGGAAATGAAAAACTGTTTTTT. The variable domain in full, with the rest retrieved from reference TRBV5-6 and TRBJ1-4, is DAGVTQSPTHLIKTRGQQVTLRCSPKSGHDTVSWYQQALGQGPQFIFQYYEEEERQRGNFPDRFSGHQFPNYSSELNVNALLLGDSALYLCASSLLPGGNEKLFFGSGTQLSVL.

This sequence joins TRBV6-5 and TRBJ1-5; D is perhaps TRBD1 (5 bases). Trimming left V 6 bases short and J 13 bases short, with 16 bases between. The CDR3 length is 12 residues. CDR1 is MNHEY, CDR2 SVGAGI, per germline. DNA of the CDR3: TGTGCCAGCAGCCGGGGGGGGTCGGTGCAGCATTTT. Translation: CASSRGGSVQHF.

The chain couples TRBV2 to TRBJ2-3; D is possibly TRBD2 (5 bases). Germline loops: CDR1 SNHLY, CDR2 FYNNEI. CDR3 length: 13 residues. V gave up 4 bases and J gave up 6 bases, with 11 bases separating them. The CDR3 sequence is CASSVRAGDTQYF. CDR3 sequence (DNA): TGTGCCAGCAGTGTGAGGGCTGGGGATACGCAGTATTTT.

The table lists this clone with a count of one. This rearrangement joins TRBV6-5 to TRBJ1-5; 9 bases map to TRBD1. The CDR3 totals 14 residues. V shed 6 bases, J shed 5 bases, and the junction held 5 bases outside the gene matches. Per the germline V gene, CDR1 is MNHEY and CDR2 is SVGAGI. CDR3 protein: CASRGTGRHQPQHF. In nucleotides, the CDR3 is TGTGCCAGCAGGGGGACAGGGCGCCATCAGCCCCAGCATTTT.

The chain is built from TRBV6-5 and TRBJ2-7; 8 bases line up with TRBD1. This CDR3 is 15 amino acids long. The V and J ends lost 6 bases and 1 base, in that order; junction bases with no gene match: 8. Germline V gene data show CDR1 as MNHEY and CDR2 as SVGAGI. In DNA, the CDR3 is TGTGCCAGCAGCCGAAGTCAGGGGGCTTCCTACGAGCAGTACTTC. Translating gives CASSRSQGASYEQYF.

This clone was detected only once. The chain combines TRBV30 with TRBJ2-7, with D perhaps matching TRBD1 (5 bases). V lost 5 bases, J lost 6 bases, and 11 bases lay in between. Germline CDR1 is GTSNPN and CDR2 is SVGIG (reference sequence). The CDR3 is 11 amino acids. Written as DNA, the CDR3 is TGTGCCTGGCTAAGGGGCACCGAGCAGTACTTC. It yields the protein CAWLRGTEQYF.

The chain carries TRBV28 and TRBJ2-1; weak D call: TRBD2 (5 bases). Germline CDR1 MDHEN, CDR2 SYDVKM. Trimming left V 8 bases short and J 2 bases short, with 16 bases between. This CDR3 is 15 amino acids long. CDR3 loop: CASQQSGLAYNEQFF. The CDR3 DNA follows: TGTGCCAGCCAACAAAGCGGCCTTGCCTACAATGAGCAGTTCTTC.

This rearrangement joins TRBV6-2 or TRBV6-3 to TRBJ2-2; the match to TRBD2 covers 12 bases. After removal of 2 bases from V and 7 bases from J, the junction contained 8 bases not matched to a gene. The CDR3 covers 17 residues. From germline, CDR1 is MNHEY and CDR2 SVGEGT. CDR3 in DNA: TGTGCCAGCAGTTACATTAGACTAGCGGGAGCGAGCGGGGAGCTGTTTTTT. Amino acid sequence: CASSYIRLAGASGELFF.

This chain links TRBV7-2 with TRBJ2-1; possible D gene TRBD2, 5 bases. V lost 5 bases to trimming and J lost 9 bases, with 11 bases between them. Germline V gene data show CDR1 as SGHTA and CDR2 as FQGNSA. This CDR3 has 12 residues. In DNA form, the CDR3 reads TGTGCCAGCAGCGGAGCTAGCTTTGAGCAGTTCTTC. Translating gives CASSGASFEQFF.

The V and J genes are TRBV11-2 and TRBJ1-2, with D possibly being TRBD1 (5 bases). The germline CDR1 and CDR2 sequences are SGHAT and FQNNGV. Trimming cost V 4 bases and J 5 bases, with 8 bases left between them. The CDR3 consists of 12 residues. The CDR3 here is CASSSDRYGYTF. DNA of the CDR3: TGTGCCAGCAGCTCCGACAGATATGGCTACACCTTC.

This chain uses TRBV6-6 with TRBJ1-1, with 7 bases that match TRBD1. Per germline, CDR1 MNHNY and CDR2 SVGAGI (reference sequence). Trimming took 7 bases from V and 0 from J; bases not matched to a gene: 14. This CDR3 region has 17 residues. CDR3: CASTRAGGKIMNTEAFF. The DNA for the CDR3 is TGTGCCAGCACTCGTGCAGGGGGTAAGATCATGAACACTGAAGCTTTCTTT.

Here the CDR3 reads CAWTTLRTQGRNEQYF. The CDR3 DNA sequence: TGTGCCTGGACAACCCTTAGGACACAGGGGCGCAACGAGCAGTACTTC. This chain connects TRBV30 to TRBJ2-7; 7 bases line up with TRBD1. This CDR3 has 16 residues. The V and J ends lost 4 bases and 5 bases, in that order; junction bases with no gene match: 17. Germline CDR1 is GTSNPN and CDR2 is SVGIG (reference sequence).

The chain employs TRBV5-4 and TRBJ2-3; no clear D. Germline CDR1 and CDR2: SGHNT and YYREEE (reference sequence). V gave up 7 bases and J gave up 8 bases, with 14 bases separating them. The CDR3 is 12 residues long. The CDR3 DNA follows: TGTGCCAGCCGACTTATCCCCGGTACGCAGTATTTT. Residues: CASRLIPGTQYF.

V gene TRBV6-6 combines with J gene TRBJ2-5; perhaps TRBD2 as D (6 bases). Trimming took 5 bases from V and 5 from J, leaving 15 bases between them. The CDR3 sequence is 14 residues long. CDR1 is MNHNY and CDR2 is SVGAGI in the germline V gene (reference sequence). CDR3 in DNA: TGTGCCAGCAGTGTCGGAGGGCGGATCGAGACCCAGTACTTC. Translating gives CASSVGGRIETQYF.

The chain uses TRBV2 and TRBJ2-5; TRBD1 is a possible D gene (6 bases). V lost 7 bases and J lost 5, with 20 bases in between. Germline CDR1 reads SNHLY; CDR2 reads FYNNEI. The CDR3 is 15 residues long. The CDR3, as DNA: TGTGCCAGCATTTTACAGGGAAGGGGTTGGGAGACCCAGTACTTC. Encoded protein: CASILQGRGWETQYF.

The J gene is TRBJ1-2, the V gene TRBV13; 9 bases are a match to TRBD1. Germline V gene data show CDR1 as PRHDT and CDR2 as FYEKMQ (reference sequence). With V trimmed by 8 bases and J by 8 bases, 6 bases remained unmatched. The CDR3 is made up of 12 amino acids. CDR3 amino acids: CASGGTGSGYTF. The CDR3 coding sequence is TGTGCCAGCGGAGGGACAGGGAGCGGCTACACCTTC.

The chain joins TRBV7-9 to TRBJ1-4, with 9 bases lining up with TRBD1. This CDR3 has 15 residues. Germline V gene lookup returns CDR1 SEHNR and CDR2 FQNEAQ (reference sequence). Trimming took 0 bases from V and 5 from J; bases not matched to a gene: 1. The CDR3 spells CASSLADRGNEKLFF. The CDR3 coding sequence is TGTGCCAGCAGCTTAGCGGACAGGGGCAATGAAAAACTGTTTTTT.

This sequence joins TRBV2 and TRBJ1-2, with D possibly matching TRBD1 (5 bases). The CDR3 sequence is 15 residues long. V was shortened by 6 bases and J by 4 bases, with 18 bases between the two germline ends. From germline, CDR1 is SNHLY and CDR2 FYNNEI. CDR3 sequence (DNA): TGTGCCAGCAGCCGGGGGTTGGGCGGGGGCTATGGCTACACCTTC. It translates to CASSRGLGGGYGYTF.